This record looks at one T cell receptor beta chain sequence and its context. Its antigen remains unidentified. The donors, nominally healthy at sampling, likely had unrecorded immune exposures. Use of 60 Vbeta and 13 Jbeta primers characterized the PCR. The repertoire was sequenced with immunoSEQ multiplex PCR; TCRdb's copy has only in-frame clones and lacks some. The data show fewer than 250,000 clones, around 77% seen once. This specimen comes from a study of cytomegalovirus exposure and HLA in healthy donors. Study in general: Researchers previously reported finding just under 120 million unique TCR beta sequences from 170 million or so T cells.

The study, taken as a whole, reports: Some V segments (TRBV6-2 and TRBV6-3 among them) were excluded as indistinguishable. Reportedly, HLA-A and HLA-B alleles of most subjects were accurately predicted from TCR beta.

The germline V gene has CDR1 SGHTA and CDR2 FQGNSA. V was clipped by 5 bases and J by 3 bases; unmatched bases: 8. The CDR3 length is 16 residues. This sequence was found in a woman between 18 and 29 years old in good health and CMV-seronegative. Sequencing input: PBMCs. This chain links TRBV7-2 with TRBJ1-4; 8 bases map to TRBD1. The CDR3 here is CASSPRQGASNEKLFF. CDR3 in DNA: TGTGCCAGCAGCCCTCGCCAGGGGGCGTCTAATGAAAAACTGTTTTTT.